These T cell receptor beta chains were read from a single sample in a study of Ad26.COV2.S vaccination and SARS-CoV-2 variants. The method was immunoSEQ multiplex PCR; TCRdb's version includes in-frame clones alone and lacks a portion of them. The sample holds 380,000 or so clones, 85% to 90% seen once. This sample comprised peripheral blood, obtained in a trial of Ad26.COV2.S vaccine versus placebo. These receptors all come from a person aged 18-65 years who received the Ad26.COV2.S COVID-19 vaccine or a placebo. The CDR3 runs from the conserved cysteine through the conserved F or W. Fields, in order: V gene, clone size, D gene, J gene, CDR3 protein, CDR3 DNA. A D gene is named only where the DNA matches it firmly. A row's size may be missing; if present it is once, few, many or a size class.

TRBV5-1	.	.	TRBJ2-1	CASSLWAGISYNEQFF	TGCGCCAGCAGCTTGTGGGCAGGGATCTCCTACAATGAGCAGTTCTTC
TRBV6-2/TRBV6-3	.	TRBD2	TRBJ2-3	CASSYEAGGLYADTQYF	TGTGCCAGCAGTTACGAAGCGGGGGGGCTTTATGCAGATACGCAGTATTTT
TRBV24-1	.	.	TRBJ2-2	CATTDSNTGELFF	TGTGCCACCACTGACAGTAACACCGGGGAGCTGTTTTTT
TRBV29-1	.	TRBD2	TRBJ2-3	CSVAFLAGAYTQYF	TGCAGCGTTGCATTTCTAGCGGGAGCATATACGCAGTATTTT
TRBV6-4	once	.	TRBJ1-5	CASTRMIQHF	TGTGCCAGCACCCGAATGATCCAGCATTTT
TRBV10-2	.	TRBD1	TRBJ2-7	CASSGPRQGSSYEQYF	TGCGCCAGCAGTGGGCCCCGACAGGGTAGCTCCTACGAGCAGTACTTC
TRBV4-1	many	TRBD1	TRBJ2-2	CASSHSTGAGELFF	TGCGCCAGCAGCCACTCGACAGGGGCCGGGGAGCTGTTTTTT
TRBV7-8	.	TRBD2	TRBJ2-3	CASSSVAGVGTDTQYF	TGTGCCAGCAGCTCAGTAGCGGGAGTCGGCACAGATACGCAGTATTTT
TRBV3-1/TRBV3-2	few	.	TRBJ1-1	CASSQGTENTEAFF	TGTGCCAGCAGCCAAGGGACGGAGAACACTGAAGCTTTCTTT
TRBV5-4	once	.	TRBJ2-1	CASSLDQGSYNEQFF	TGTGCCAGCAGCTTGGATCAGGGCTCCTACAATGAGCAGTTCTTC
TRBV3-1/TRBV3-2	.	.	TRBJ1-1	CASSQDLDSMNTEAFF	TGTGCCAGCAGCCAAGATTTGGACTCCATGAACACTGAAGCTTTCTTT
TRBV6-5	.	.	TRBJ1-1	CASWRNTEAFF	TGTGCCAGCTGGAGGAACACTGAAGCTTTCTTT
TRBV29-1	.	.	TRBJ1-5	CSVSLPGQGSNQPQHF	TGCAGCGTTAGCCTTCCGGGACAAGGTAGCAATCAGCCCCAGCATTTT
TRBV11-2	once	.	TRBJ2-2	CASSFQGLNTGELFF	TGTGCCAGCAGCTTCCAGGGCCTGAACACCGGGGAGCTGTTTTTT
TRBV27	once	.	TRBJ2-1	CASSSWEYSYNEQFF	TGTGCCAGCAGTTCGTGGGAATATTCCTACAATGAGCAGTTCTTC
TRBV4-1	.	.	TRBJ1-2	CASSQARAGQYGYTF	TGCGCCAGCAGCCAAGCTCGGGCCGGGCAGTATGGCTACACCTTC
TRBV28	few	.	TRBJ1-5	CASSLPYSNQPQHF	TGTGCCAGCAGTTTACCTTATAGCAATCAGCCCCAGCATTTT
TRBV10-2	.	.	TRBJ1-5	CASSEDRILGQPQHF	TGCGCCAGCAGTGAAGACAGGATCCTTGGGCAGCCCCAGCATTTT
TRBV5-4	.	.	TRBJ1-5	CASTLKPQHF	TGTGCCAGCACCCTTAAGCCCCAGCATTTT
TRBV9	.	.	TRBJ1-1	CASGEGDGTEAFF	TGTGCCAGCGGTGAGGGGGATGGCACTGAAGCTTTCTTT
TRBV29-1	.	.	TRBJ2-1	CSAHQTNNEQFF	TGCAGCGCCCATCAGACGAACAATGAGCAGTTCTTC
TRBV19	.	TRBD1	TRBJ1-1	CASILPGQGGTEAFF	TGTGCCAGTATTCTCCCGGGACAGGGCGGGACTGAAGCTTTCTTT
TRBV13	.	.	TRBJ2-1	CASSLRAASSYNEQFF	TGTGCCAGCAGCTTAAGGGCCGCGAGCTCCTACAATGAGCAGTTCTTC
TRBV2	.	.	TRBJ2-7	CASSEGRRPPPEYF	TGTGCCAGCAGTGAGGGCCGACGACCCCCCCCGGAGTACTTC
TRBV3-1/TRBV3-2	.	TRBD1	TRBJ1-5	CASSQGQGAVEPQHF	TGTGCCAGCAGCCAAGGTCAGGGGGCTGTGGAGCCCCAGCATTTT
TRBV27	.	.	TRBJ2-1	CASSFLPGPGANEQFF	TGTGCCAGCAGTTTTCTCCCGGGACCGGGGGCCAATGAGCAGTTCTTC
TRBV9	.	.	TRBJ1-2	CASSETGTSNYGYTF	TGTGCCAGCAGCGAAACAGGTACCTCGAACTATGGCTACACCTTC